This T cell receptor (beta chain) was identified in a study of T-cell reconstitution after alpha-beta-depleted transplantation in children. This clonotype was observed a handful of times. Unmatched junction bases numbered 5, after V lost 3 bases and J lost 0 bases. The CDR3 has 15 amino acids. Per germline, CDR1 MNHEY and CDR2 SMNVEV (reference sequence). Unique molecular identifiers were used in preparing the TCRbeta library. MiXCR, applied by TCRdb to the PCR reads, yields one record per CDR3 protein. The sample includes 210,000 or so distinct CDR3 sequences, about a tenth of them seen just once. The source is a human donor who donated a stem cell graft to a child with acute lymphoblastic leukemia. The J gene is TRBJ2-7, the V gene TRBV27, with TRBD1 matching 7 bases. The sequencing used PBMCs from the stem cell graft donor, collected from the stem cell graft. CDR3 protein: CASSFKQGFSYEQYF. The DNA for the CDR3 is TGTGCCAGCAGTTTTAAACAGGGGTTCTCCTACGAGCAGTACTTC.